Below are 3 T cell receptor beta chains sequenced from a single sample in a study of T-cell reconstitution after alpha-beta-depleted transplantation in children (TCRdb year 2016). Library method: PCR. Sequenced on an Illumina HiSeq 2500. TCR library preparation used molecular barcoding, with unique molecular identifiers applied to normalize quantification of the TCRbeta repertoire. TCRdb passed the public sequencing reads through fastp at Q25 and MiXCR, retaining productive beta sequences. Each record represents a unique CDR3 protein, reported with the most common genes and DNA among its rows. Here the sample has about 340,000 distinct CDR3 sequences; around a tenth occur a single time. 2% to 2.5% of the sample comes from the top ten. The material sequenced was PBMCs from the stem cell graft donor, taken from the stem cell graft. The receptors here all came from a human donor who donated a stem cell graft to a child with acute lymphoblastic leukemia.

In this sample, this clonotype turned up many times. The J gene is TRBJ1-1, the V gene TRBV12-3 or TRBV12-4, with TRBD1 matching over 11 bases. This CDR3 is built from 14 residues. The junction had 2 bases not matched to a gene; V was cut back by 2 bases and J by 6 bases. The CDR3 region has the DNA TGTGCCAGCAGTTTAAGGACAGGGGGCTCTGAAGCTTTCTTT. Protein product: CASSLRTGGSEAFF.

V gene TRBV9 combines with J gene TRBJ2-1, with unresolved D. This CDR3 comprises 13 residues. Between the trimmed V and J ends, which lost 0 bases and 5 bases, there was a span of 6 bases. Looked up from germline, CDR1 is SGDLS and CDR2 is YYNGEE. CDR3 in amino acids: CASSVGRDNEQFF. The CDR3 nucleotides are TGTGCCAGCAGCGTAGGAAGAGACAATGAGCAGTTCTTC.

This clonotype was counted at least ten times. V and J are TRBV24-1 and TRBJ2-3; 9 nucleotides align to TRBD1. Germline-derived CDR1 and CDR2 are KGHDR and SFDVKD. CDR3 length: 15 amino acids. V trimming: 3 bases; J trimming: 6 bases; junction bases outside the gene matches: 6. The CDR3 here is CATSDPRGTGDTQYF. Written as DNA, the CDR3 is TGTGCCACCAGTGATCCCCGAGGGACAGGGGATACGCAGTATTTT.